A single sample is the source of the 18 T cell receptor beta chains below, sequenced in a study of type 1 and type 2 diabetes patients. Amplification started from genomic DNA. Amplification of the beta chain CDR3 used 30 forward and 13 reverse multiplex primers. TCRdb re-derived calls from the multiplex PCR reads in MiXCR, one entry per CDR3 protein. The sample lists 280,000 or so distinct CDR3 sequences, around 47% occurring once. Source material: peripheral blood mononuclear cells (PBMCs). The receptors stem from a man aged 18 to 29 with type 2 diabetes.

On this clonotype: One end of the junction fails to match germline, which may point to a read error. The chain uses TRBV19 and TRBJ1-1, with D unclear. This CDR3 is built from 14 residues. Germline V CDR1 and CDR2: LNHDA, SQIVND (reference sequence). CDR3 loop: CASGIPGLNTEAFF. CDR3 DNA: TGTGCCAGTGGTATCCCCGGATTGAACACTGAAGCTTTCTTT.

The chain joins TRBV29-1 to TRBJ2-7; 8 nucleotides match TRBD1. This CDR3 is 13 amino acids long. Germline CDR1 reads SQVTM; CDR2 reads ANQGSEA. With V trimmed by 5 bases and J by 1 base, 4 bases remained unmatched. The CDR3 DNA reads TGCAGCGTTCGGACAGGGAGATCCTACGAGCAGTACTTC. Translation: CSVRTGRSYEQYF.

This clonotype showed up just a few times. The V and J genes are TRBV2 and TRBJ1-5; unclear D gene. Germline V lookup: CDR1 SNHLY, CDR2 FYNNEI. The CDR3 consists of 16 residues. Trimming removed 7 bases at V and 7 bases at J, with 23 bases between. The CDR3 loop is CASNSPRTGRDQPQHF. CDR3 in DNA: TGTGCCAGCAACTCCCCAAGGACCGGGCGCGACCAGCCCCAGCATTTT.

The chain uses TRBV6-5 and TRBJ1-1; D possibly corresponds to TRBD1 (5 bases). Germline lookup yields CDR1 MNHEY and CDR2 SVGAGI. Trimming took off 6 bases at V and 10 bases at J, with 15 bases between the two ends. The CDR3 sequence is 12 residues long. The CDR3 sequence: CASSFPQGLAFF. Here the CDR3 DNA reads TGTGCCAGCAGCTTTCCGCAGGGTCTAGCTTTCTTT.

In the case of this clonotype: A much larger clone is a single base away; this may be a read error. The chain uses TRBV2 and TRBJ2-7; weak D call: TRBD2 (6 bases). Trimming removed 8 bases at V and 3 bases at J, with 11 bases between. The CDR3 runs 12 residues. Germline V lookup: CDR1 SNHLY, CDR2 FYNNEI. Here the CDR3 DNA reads TGTGCCAGCTGTGCGGGGTTCTACGAGCAGTACTTC. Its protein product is CASCAGFYEQYF.

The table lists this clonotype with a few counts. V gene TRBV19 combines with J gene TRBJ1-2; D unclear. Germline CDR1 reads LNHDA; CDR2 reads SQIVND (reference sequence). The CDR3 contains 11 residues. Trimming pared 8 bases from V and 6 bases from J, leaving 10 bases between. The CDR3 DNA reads TGTGCCAGTGATGAGGGTAATGGCTACACCTTC. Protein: CASDEGNGYTF.

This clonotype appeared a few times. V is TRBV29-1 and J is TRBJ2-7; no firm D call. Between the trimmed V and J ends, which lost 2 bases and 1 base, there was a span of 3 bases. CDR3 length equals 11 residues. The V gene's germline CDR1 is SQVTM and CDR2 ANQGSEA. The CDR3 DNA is TGCAGCGTTGAACAGTCCTACGAGCAGTACTTC. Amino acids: CSVEQSYEQYF.

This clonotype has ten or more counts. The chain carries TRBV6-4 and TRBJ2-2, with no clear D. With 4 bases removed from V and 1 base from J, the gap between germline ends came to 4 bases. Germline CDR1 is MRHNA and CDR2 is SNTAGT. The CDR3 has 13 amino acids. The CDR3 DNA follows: TGTGCCAGCAGTGCAGGGAACACCGGGGAGCTGTTTTTT. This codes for CASSAGNTGELFF.

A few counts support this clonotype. The CDR3 loop reads CAWGQAGGELFF. The CDR3 region has the DNA TGTGCCTGGGGACAGGCGGGCGGGGAGCTGTTTTTT. The chain employs TRBV30 and TRBJ2-2; TRBD1 aligns across 7 bases. The germline CDR1 and CDR2 sequences are GTSNPN and SVGIG (reference sequence). The CDR3 extends over 12 amino acids. J gave up 7 bases and V 5 bases, and 4 bases lay outside the gene matches.

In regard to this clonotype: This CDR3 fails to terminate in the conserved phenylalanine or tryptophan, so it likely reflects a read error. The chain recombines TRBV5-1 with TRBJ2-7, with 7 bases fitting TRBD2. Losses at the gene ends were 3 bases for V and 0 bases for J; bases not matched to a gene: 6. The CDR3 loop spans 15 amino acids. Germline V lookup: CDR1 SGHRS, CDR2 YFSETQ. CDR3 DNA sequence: TGCGCCAGCAGCTACCTAGCGGACTTCTCCTACGAGCAGTACATC. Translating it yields CASSYLADFSYEQYI.

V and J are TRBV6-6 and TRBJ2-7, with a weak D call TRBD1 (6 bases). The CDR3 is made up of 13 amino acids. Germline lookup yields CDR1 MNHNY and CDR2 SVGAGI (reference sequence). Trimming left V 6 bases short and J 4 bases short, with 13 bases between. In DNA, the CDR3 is TGTGCCAGCAGGTTTGAACAGGGATACGAGCAGTACTTC. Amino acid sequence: CASRFEQGYEQYF.

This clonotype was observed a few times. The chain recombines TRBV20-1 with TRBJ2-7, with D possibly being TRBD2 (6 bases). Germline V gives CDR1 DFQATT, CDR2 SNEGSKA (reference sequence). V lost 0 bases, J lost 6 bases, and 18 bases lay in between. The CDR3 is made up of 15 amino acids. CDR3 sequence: CSARDRDFPYSEQYF. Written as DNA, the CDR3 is TGCAGTGCTAGAGATCGGGACTTCCCCTACTCCGAGCAGTACTTC.

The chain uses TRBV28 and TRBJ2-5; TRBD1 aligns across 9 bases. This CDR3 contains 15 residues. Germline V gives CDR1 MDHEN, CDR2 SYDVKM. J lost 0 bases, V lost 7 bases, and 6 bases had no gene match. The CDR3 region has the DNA TGTGCCAGCAATCTACAGGGGGCCAACCAAGAGACCCAGTACTTC. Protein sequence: CASNLQGANQETQYF.

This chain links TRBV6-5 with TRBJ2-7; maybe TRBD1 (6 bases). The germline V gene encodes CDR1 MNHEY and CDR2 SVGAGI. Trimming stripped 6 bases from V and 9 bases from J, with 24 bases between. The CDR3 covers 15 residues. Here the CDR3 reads CASSPFQGTRGGQYF. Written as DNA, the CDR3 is TGTGCCAGCAGCCCCTTTCAGGGGACCCGAGGAGGGCAGTACTTC.

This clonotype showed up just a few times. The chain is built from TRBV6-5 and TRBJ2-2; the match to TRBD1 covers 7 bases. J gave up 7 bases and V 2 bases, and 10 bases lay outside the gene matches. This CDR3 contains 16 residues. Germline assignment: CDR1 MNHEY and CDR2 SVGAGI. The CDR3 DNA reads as TGTGCCAGCAGTTACGGTACAGGGGTTGGCGGCGGGGAGCTGTTTTTT. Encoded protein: CASSYGTGVGGGELFF.

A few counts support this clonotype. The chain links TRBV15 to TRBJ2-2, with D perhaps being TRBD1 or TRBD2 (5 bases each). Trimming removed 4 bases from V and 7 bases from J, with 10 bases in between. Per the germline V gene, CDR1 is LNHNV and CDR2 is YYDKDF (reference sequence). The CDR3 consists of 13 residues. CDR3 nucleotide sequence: TGTGCCACCAGCACCGGGACCGGCGGGGAGCTGTTTTTT. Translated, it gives CATSTGTGGELFF.

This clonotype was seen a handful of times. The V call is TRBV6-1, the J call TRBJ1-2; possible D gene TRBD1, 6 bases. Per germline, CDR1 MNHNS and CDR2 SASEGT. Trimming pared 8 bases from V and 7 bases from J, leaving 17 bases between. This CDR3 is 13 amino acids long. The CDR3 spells CASFGGLTTGYTF. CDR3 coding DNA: TGTGCCAGCTTCGGGGGGCTAACAACTGGCTACACCTTC.

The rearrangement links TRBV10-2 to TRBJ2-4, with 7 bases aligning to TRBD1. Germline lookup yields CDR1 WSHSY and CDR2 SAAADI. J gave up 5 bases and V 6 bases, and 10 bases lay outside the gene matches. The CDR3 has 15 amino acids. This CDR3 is CASRRSGTVENIQYF. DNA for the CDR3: TGCGCCAGCAGACGATCCGGGACAGTAGAAAACATTCAGTACTTC.